Listed here are 10 T cell receptor beta chains from one sample, sequenced in a study of blood T cell repertoires in COVID-19. The assay was immunoSEQ multiplex PCR, and TCRdb's table has in-frame clones only and misses some. The repertoire consists of 170,000 or so clones, with around nine tenths occurring once and the leading ten covering about 1%. The sample consisted of peripheral blood. These receptors all stem from a woman in her late teens or twenties who had recovered from COVID-19.

The chain combines TRBV7-9 with TRBJ2-1; no clear D. Between the trimmed V and J ends, which lost 1 base and 1 base, there was a span of 14 bases. The CDR3 loop spans 17 amino acids. CDR1 and CDR2 from the germline V gene are SEHNR and FQNEAQ (reference sequence). The CDR3 DNA reads TGTGCCAGCAGCTTAGGGGTTGCGCCGACTTCCTACAATGAGCAGTTCTTC. Protein: CASSLGVAPTSYNEQFF.

The CDR3 loop reads CASSLTSGRAGKNEQFF. In nucleotides, the CDR3 is TGCGCCAGCAGCTTAACTAGCGGGAGGGCCGGTAAAAATGAGCAGTTCTTC. The chain joins TRBV5-1 to TRBJ2-1; 13 positions agree with TRBD2. Per germline, CDR1 SGHRS and CDR2 YFSETQ. The CDR3 extends over 17 amino acids. J gave up 7 bases and V 2 bases, and 9 bases lay outside the gene matches.

DNA for the CDR3: TGTGCCAGCAGCTTTTCAGTACAAGAGACCCAGTACTTC. Translating it yields CASSFSVQETQYF. The V and J genes are TRBV13 and TRBJ2-5; D not certain. This CDR3 region has 13 residues. Between the trimmed V and J ends, which lost 3 bases and 2 bases, there was a span of 7 bases. In germline, CDR1 is PRHDT, CDR2 FYEKMQ (reference sequence).

The chain joins TRBV6-2 or TRBV6-3 to TRBJ1-2; D not resolved. CDR3 length: 15 residues. CDR1 is MNHEY, CDR2 SVGEGT, per germline. V was shortened by 2 bases and J by 7 bases, with 17 bases between the two germline ends. This chain's CDR3 is CASSYGEGLDRGYTF. CDR3 nucleotide sequence: TGTGCCAGCAGTTACGGCGAGGGTCTTGATCGTGGCTACACCTTC.

The V call is TRBV11-2, the J call TRBJ2-1; a weak D match, TRBD2 (5 bases). Germline V lookup: CDR1 SGHAT, CDR2 FQNNGV. This CDR3 spans 14 amino acids. V dropped 5 bases and J dropped 5 bases, with 13 bases sitting between them. Written as DNA, the CDR3 is TGTGCCAGCAGCCCGCAGGCGCGGGACAATGAGCAGTTCTTC. Translation: CASSPQARDNEQFF.

The genes are TRBV24-1 and TRBJ2-1; 8 nucleotides agree with TRBD2. V was pared by 3 bases and J by 4 bases, with 10 bases of the junction left unmatched. From germline, CDR1 is KGHDR and CDR2 SFDVKD. The CDR3 contains 17 residues. The CDR3 reads CATSDSKAGGPYNEQFF. CDR3 in DNA: TGTGCCACCAGTGATAGTAAGGCGGGGGGTCCTTACAATGAGCAGTTCTTC.

This clone was counted a single time. The chain uses TRBV3-1 (or the pseudogene TRBV3-2) and TRBJ2-1; D is possibly TRBD1 (5 bases). V was pared by 4 bases and J by 9 bases, with 19 bases between. The CDR3 is made up of 15 amino acids. Germline lookup yields CDR1 LGHDT and CDR2 YNNKEL (reference sequence). The CDR3 region has the DNA TGTGCCAGCAGCCCACCGGGCCTCTCTACAGGTGAGCAGTTCTTC. Translation gives CASSPPGLSTGEQFF.

This clone has only one observation. This chain connects TRBV18 to TRBJ2-5; TRBD1 is a possible D gene (6 bases). The germline CDR1 and CDR2 sequences are KGHSH and LQKENI. Between the trimmed V and J ends, which lost 6 bases and 1 base, there was a span of 15 bases. The CDR3 totals 15 residues. The CDR3 loop is CASSRWDTFQETQYF. The CDR3 region has the DNA TGTGCCAGCTCTCGCTGGGACACCTTCCAAGAGACCCAGTACTTC.

This clone has a single count. The genes are TRBV6-5 and TRBJ2-7; D uncertain. The V gene lost 6 bases and the J gene lost 6 bases, with 12 bases spanning the gap. CDR1 and CDR2 (germline): MNHEY, SVGAGI. CDR3 length equals 12 residues. The CDR3 nucleotides read TGTGCCAGCAGGGCTAGGAGCTTCGAGCAGTACGTC. Translating gives CASRARSFEQYV.

The chain combines TRBV27 with TRBJ1-2; D gene ambiguous. V lost 2 bases and J 4 bases, leaving 14 bases between the germline ends. Germline V lookup: CDR1 MNHEY, CDR2 SMNVEV (reference sequence). There are 15 residues in the CDR3. DNA for the CDR3: TGTGCCAGCAGTTTAGGCTCGCCAGGCCTCTATGGCTACACCTTC. Encoded protein: CASSLGSPGLYGYTF.